Detailed here is one T cell receptor (beta chain). Antigen unknown. This entry belongs to a study of T cells in tuberculosis. Overall study context: Sequenced TCRs come from CD1B-GMM tetramer-binding T cells.

This table comes from immunoSEQ multiplex PCR, and its TCRdb copy is limited to in-frame clones, with some not included. This sample yields around 38,000 clones, of which 95% are seen a single time; 3% to 4% belongs to the top ten. CDR1 is SGHTA and CDR2 is FQGNSA in the germline V gene. This CDR3 is built from 14 residues. After removal of 7 bases from V and 6 bases from J, the junction contained 8 bases not matched to a gene. Overall study results and limits: Active tuberculosis alpha repertoires lay closer to GMM-specific TCRs than controls'. Active tuberculosis patients had shorter CDR3-alpha; the beta difference was nonsignificant.

The chain is built from TRBV7-2 and TRBJ2-7; 11 nucleotides line up with TRBD1. Sequencing was carried out using PBMCs. The sequence derives from a donor aged 5-35 years with latent tuberculosis or without tuberculosis infection. Here the CDR3 reads CASTMDRGHSEQYF. In DNA, the CDR3 is TGTGCCAGCACGATGGACAGGGGGCATAGCGAGCAGTACTTC.